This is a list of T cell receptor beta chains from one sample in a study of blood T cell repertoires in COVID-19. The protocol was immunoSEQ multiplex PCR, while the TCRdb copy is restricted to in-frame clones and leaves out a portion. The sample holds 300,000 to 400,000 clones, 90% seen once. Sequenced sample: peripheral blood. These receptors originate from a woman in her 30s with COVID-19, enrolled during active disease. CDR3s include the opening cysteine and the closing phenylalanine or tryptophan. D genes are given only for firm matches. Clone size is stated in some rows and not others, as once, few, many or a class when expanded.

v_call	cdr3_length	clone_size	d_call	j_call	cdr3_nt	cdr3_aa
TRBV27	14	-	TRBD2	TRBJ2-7	TGTGCCAGCAGTCCTAGCGGGGGCTCCTACGAGCAGTACTTC	CASSPSGGSYEQYF
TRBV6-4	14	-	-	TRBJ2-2	TGTGCCAGCAGCAGAACAACGAACACCGGGGAGCTGTTTTTT	CASSRTTNTGELFF
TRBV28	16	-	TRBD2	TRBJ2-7	TGTGCCAGCAGTTTCTCCTCTAGCGGGGTTATTGGCGAGCAGTACTTC	CASSFSSSGVIGEQYF
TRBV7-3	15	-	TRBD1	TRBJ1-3	TGTGCCAGCAGCTTAGGGACAGGGGCTGGAAACACCATATATTTT	CASSLGTGAGNTIYF
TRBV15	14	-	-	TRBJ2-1	TGTGCCACCAGCAGAGATGGGAGTTTCAATGAGCAGTTCTTC	CATSRDGSFNEQFF
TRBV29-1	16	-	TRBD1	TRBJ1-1	TGCAGCGTTGAAGATCAGGGGGTTTTAACGAACACTGAAGCTTTCTTT	CSVEDQGVLTNTEAFF
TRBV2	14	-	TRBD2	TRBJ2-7	TGTGCCAGCGCCCTGACTAGCGGTCCCTACGAGCAGTACTTC	CASALTSGPYEQYF
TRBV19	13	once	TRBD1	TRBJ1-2	TGTGCCAGTAGTTGGCAGGGGGCAAATGGCTACACCTTC	CASSWQGANGYTF
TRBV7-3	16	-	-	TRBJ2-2	TGTGCCAAACCAAAGGCGGGATTGGGCGACACCGGGGAGCTGTTTTTT	CAKPKAGLGDTGELFF
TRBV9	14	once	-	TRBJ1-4	TGTGCCAGCAGCGTAGGGGCAGGGCATGAAAAACTGTTTTTT	CASSVGAGHEKLFF
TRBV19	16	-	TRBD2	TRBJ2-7	TGTGCCAGTAGTATTTTTGCGACTAGCGGGATGTACGAGCAGTACTTC	CASSIFATSGMYEQYF
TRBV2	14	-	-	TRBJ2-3	TGTGCCAGCAGTGAGCCCCGGGTCACAGATACGCAGTATTTT	CASSEPRVTDTQYF
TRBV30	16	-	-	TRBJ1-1	TGTGCCTGGAGTGCGGGGGGCGCATGGTTTATAGGGGAAGCTTTCTTT	CAWSAGGAWFIGEAFF
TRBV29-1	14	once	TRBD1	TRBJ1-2	TGCAGCGTTGCGACGACAGGGGGTAACTATGGCTACACCTTC	CSVATTGGNYGYTF
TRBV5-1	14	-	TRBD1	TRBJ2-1	TGCGCCAGCAGCCAGGGACAGGGAGGCAATGAGCAGTTCTTC	CASSQGQGGNEQFF
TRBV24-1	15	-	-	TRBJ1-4	TGTGCCACCAGTGATGGGACTGCAACTAATGAAAAACTGTTTTTT	CATSDGTATNEKLFF
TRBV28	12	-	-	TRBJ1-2	TGTGCCACTAAGAGGAGGGTTTATGGCTACACCTTC	CATKRRVYGYTF
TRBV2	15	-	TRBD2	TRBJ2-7	TGTGCCAGCAGTGTTAAGCGGGGGGGATCCTACGAGCAGTACTTC	CASSVKRGGSYEQYF
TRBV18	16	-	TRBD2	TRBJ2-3	TGTGCCAGCTCACCACGGTCTAGCGGGAGCACAGATACGCAGTATTTT	CASSPRSSGSTDTQYF
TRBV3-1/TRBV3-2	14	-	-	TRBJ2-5	TGTGCCAGCAGCCAACGTAGAGGGGGAGAGACCCAGTACTTC	CASSQRRGGETQYF
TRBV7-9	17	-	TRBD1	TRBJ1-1	TGTGCCAGCTTCCCCTCCGGGACAGGGATCTCGTCCACTGAAGCTTTCTTT	CASFPSGTGISSTEAFF
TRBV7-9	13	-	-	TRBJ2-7	TGTGCCAGCAGCTTGCCCTTCGGGGACGAGCAGTACTTC	CASSLPFGDEQYF
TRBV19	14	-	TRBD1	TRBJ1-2	TGTGCCAGTGGGGACAGGACCAATATAAGGGGCTACACCTTC	CASGDRTNIRGYTF
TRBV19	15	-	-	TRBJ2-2	TGTGCCAGTAGTTCCGCGGGCCTGAACACCGGGGAGCTGTTTTTT	CASSSAGLNTGELFF
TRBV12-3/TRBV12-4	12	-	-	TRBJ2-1	TGTGCCAGCAGTTCCTCGGGGAATGAGCAGTTCTTC	CASSSSGNEQFF
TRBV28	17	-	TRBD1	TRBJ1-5	TGTGCCAGCAGTTCCCCGGGACAGGGAAATAGCAATCAGCCCCAGCATTTT	CASSSPGQGNSNQPQHF
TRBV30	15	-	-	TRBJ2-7	TGTGCCTGGAGTGTACAGGGTCTCCAATCGGGGGAGCAGTACTTC	CAWSVQGLQSGEQYF
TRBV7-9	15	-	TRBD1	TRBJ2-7	TGTGCCAGCAGCTTATCGGGACAGGGGGCCGGGGAGCAGTACTTC	CASSLSGQGAGEQYF
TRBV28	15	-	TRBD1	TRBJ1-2	TGTGCCAGCAAGGGACAGGGCATCTCAATCGGTGGCTACACCTTC	CASKGQGISIGGYTF
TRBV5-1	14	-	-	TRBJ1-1	TGCGCCAGCAGCTTGGTCGACGGGGACACTGAAGCTTTCTTT	CASSLVDGDTEAFF
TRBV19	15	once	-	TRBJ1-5	TGTGCCAGTAGTATAGGGACAGCATACAATCAGCCCCAGCATTTT	CASSIGTAYNQPQHF
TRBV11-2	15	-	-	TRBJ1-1	TGTGCCAGCAGCTTAGGCACAGCTCCGAACACTGAAGCTTTCTTT	CASSLGTAPNTEAFF
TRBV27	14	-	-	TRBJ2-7	TGTGCCAGCAGTTTAGAACAGGGTTCCTACGAGCAGTACTTC	CASSLEQGSYEQYF
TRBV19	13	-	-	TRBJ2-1	TGTGCCAGTAGTCCCACTACCTACAATGAGCAGTTCTTC	CASSPTTYNEQFF
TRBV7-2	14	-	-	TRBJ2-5	TGTGCCAGCAGCTTGGGGGGACAGCAAGAGACCCAGTACTTC	CASSLGGQQETQYF
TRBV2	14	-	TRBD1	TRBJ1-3	TGTGCCAGCTCACAGGGGCCCTCTGGAAACACCATATATTTT	CASSQGPSGNTIYF
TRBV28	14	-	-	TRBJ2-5	TGTGCCAGCAGTCTAACGGGAGACCAAGAGACCCAGTACTTC	CASSLTGDQETQYF
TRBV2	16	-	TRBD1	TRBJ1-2	TGTGCCAGCAGTGAGGCCGGGACAGGGTTCGGCGGGGGCTACACCTTC	CASSEAGTGFGGGYTF
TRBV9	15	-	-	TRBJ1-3	TGTGCCAGCAGCGTAGACCCAGGGGCTGGAAACACCATATATTTT	CASSVDPGAGNTIYF
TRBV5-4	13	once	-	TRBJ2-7	TGTGCCAGCAGCGGCGGACAGCAATACGAGCAGTACTTC	CASSGGQQYEQYF
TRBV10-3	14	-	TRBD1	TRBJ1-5	TGTGCCATCAGTAATACAGGGGTCAATCAGCCCCAGCATTTT	CAISNTGVNQPQHF
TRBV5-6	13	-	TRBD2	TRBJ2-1	TGTGCCAGCAGCTCGCCGACTAGCGGAGAGCAGTTCTTC	CASSSPTSGEQFF
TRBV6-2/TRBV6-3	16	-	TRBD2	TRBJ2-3	TGTGCCAGCAGTTACTCTGGACTAGCGAAGACAGATACGCAGTATTTT	CASSYSGLAKTDTQYF
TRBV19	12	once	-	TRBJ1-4	TGTGCCAGTAGGAGGGTTGGGGAAAAACTGTTTTTT	CASRRVGEKLFF
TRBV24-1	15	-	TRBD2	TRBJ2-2	TGTGCCACCCAATCCCTAGCGGGGAACACCGGGGAGCTGTTTTTT	CATQSLAGNTGELFF
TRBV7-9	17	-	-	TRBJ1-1	TGTGCCAGCAGCTCACAAGGGGTGAGGCAATGGAACACTGAAGCTTTCTTT	CASSSQGVRQWNTEAFF
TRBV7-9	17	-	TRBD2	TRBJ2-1	TGTGCCAGCAGCTTAGAGGGTTGGGACTACTCCTACAATGAGCAGTTCTTC	CASSLEGWDYSYNEQFF
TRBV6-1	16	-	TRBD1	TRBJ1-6	TGTGCCAGCAGTCAAGGGATGGGACAGTCAAATTCACCCCTCCACTTT	CASSQGMGQSNSPLHF
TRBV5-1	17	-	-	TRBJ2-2	TGCGCCAGCAGCCTAACCCCGACAGAAACGAACACCGGGGAGCTGTTTTTT	CASSLTPTETNTGELFF
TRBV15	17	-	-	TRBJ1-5	TGTGCCACCAGCAGAGATTCTCTGGGGCAGGGGAATCAGCCCCAGCATTTT	CATSRDSLGQGNQPQHF
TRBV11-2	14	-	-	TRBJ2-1	TGTGCCAGCAGCTCCCCCTCCAGCGGCGATGAGCAGTTCTTC	CASSSPSSGDEQFF
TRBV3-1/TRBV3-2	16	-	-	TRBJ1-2	TGTGCCAGCAGCCAACGCCGAGACACGGTGAGCTATGGCTACACCTTC	CASSQRRDTVSYGYTF
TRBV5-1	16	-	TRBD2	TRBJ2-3	TGCGCCAGCAGCTTCGGGACTAGCGGGGGTACAGATACGCAGTATTTT	CASSFGTSGGTDTQYF
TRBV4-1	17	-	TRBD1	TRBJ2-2	TGCGCCAGCAGCCAAGAATACGGACAGGCTAACACCGGGGAGCTGTTTTTT	CASSQEYGQANTGELFF
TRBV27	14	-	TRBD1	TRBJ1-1	TGTGCCAGCAGTGCGTTCGACAGGGGCACTGAAGCTTTCTTT	CASSAFDRGTEAFF